This TCR beta chain was sequenced during a study of early T cells in non-severe SARS-CoV-2 infection. Individual cDNA molecules each received unique molecular identifiers attached to them. TCRdb used MiXCR to reprocess the 5' RACE reads, holding one entry per CDR3 protein. The table has about 99,000 distinct CDR3 sequences, roughly 17% seen once. The CDR3 is 14 amino acids. V was pared by 0 bases and J by 0 bases, with 5 bases between. Germline V gene lookup returns CDR1 LGHNA and CDR2 YSLEER. This receptor was obtained from an adult who was a healthcare worker with PCR-confirmed SARS-CoV-2 infection or an uninfected control (not recorded which). The material sequenced was whole blood. V is TRBV4-3 and J is TRBJ2-5; D remains ambiguous. The CDR3 reads CASSQETNQETQYF. In DNA, the CDR3 is TGCGCCAGCAGCCAAGAGACAAACCAAGAGACCCAGTACTTC.